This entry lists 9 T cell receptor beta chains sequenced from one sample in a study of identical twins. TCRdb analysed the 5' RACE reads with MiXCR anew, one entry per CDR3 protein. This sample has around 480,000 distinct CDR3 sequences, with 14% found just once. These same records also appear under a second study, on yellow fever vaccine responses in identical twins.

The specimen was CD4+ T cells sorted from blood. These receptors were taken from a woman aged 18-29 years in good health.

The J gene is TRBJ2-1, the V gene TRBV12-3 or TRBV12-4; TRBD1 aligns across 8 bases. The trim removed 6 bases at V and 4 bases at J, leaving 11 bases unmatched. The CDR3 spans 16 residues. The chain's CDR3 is CASSTAQGAKYNEQFF. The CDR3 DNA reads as TGTGCCAGCAGCACCGCTCAGGGGGCGAAGTACAATGAGCAGTTCTTC.

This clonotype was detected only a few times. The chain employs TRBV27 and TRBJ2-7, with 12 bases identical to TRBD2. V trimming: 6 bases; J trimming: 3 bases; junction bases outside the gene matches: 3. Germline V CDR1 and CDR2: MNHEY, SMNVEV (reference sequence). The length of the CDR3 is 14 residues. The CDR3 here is CASRTSGGNYEQYF. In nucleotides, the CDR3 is TGTGCCAGCAGGACTAGCGGGGGAAACTACGAGCAGTACTTC.

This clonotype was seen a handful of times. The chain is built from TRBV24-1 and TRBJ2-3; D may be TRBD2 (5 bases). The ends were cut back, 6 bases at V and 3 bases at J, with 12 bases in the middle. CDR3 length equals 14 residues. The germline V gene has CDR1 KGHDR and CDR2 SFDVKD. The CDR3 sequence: CATSPRTSTDTQYF. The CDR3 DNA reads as TGTGCCACCAGTCCCAGAACTAGTACAGATACGCAGTATTTT.

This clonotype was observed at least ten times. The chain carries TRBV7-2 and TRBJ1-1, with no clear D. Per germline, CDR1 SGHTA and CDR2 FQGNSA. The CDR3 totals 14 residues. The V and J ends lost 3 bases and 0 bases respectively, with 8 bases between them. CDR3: CASSFGRMNTEAFF. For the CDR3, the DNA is TGTGCCAGCAGCTTCGGACGGATGAACACTGAAGCTTTCTTT. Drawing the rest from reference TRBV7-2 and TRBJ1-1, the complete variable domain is GAGVSQSPSNKVTEKGKDVELRCDPISGHTALYWYRQSLGQGLEFLIYFQGNSAPDKSGLPSDRFSAERTGGSVSTLTIQRTQQEDSAVYLCASSFGRMNTEAFFGQGTRLTVV.

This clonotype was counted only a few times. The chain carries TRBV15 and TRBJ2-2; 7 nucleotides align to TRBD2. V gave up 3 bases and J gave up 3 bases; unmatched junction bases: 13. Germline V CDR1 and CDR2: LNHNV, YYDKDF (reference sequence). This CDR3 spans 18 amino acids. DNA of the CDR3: TGTGCCACCAGCAGCCCCCCGGTGCCCGGGAGGCACACCGGGGAGCTGTTTTTT. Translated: CATSSPPVPGRHTGELFF.

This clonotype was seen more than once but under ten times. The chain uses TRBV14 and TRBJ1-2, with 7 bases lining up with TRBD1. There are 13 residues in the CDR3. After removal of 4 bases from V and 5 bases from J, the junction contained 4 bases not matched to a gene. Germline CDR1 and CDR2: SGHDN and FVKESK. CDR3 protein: CASSRDRLYGYTF. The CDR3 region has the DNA TGTGCCAGCAGCCGGGACAGATTATATGGCTACACCTTC.

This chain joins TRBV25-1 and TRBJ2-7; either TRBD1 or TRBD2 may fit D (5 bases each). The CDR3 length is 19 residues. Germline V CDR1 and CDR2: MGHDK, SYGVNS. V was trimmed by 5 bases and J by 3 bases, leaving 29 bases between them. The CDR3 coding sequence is TGTGCCAGCAGTCCACCATCCGGTAGGGGACGGGGAACCTTCTACGAGCAGTACTTC. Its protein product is CASSPPSGRGRGTFYEQYF.

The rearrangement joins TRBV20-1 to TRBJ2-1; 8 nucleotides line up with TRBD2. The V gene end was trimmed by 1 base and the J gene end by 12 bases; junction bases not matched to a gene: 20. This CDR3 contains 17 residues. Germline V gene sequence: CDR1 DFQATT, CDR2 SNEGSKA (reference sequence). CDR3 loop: CSARVTLGLSGSRGQFF. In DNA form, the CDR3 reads TGCAGTGCTAGAGTCACTCTAGGGTTAAGCGGGAGCCGGGGGCAGTTCTTC.

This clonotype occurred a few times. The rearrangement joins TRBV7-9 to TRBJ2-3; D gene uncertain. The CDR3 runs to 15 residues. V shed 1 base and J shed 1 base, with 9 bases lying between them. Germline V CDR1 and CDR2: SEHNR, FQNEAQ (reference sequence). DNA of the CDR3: TGTGCCAGCAGCTTAGAGGGAAAGGGCACAGATACGCAGTATTTT. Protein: CASSLEGKGTDTQYF. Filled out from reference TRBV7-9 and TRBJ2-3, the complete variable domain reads DTGVSQNPRHKITKRGQNVTFRCDPISEHNRLYWYRQTLGQGPEFLTYFQNEAQLEKSRLLSDRFSAERPKGSFSTLEIQRTEQGDSAMYLCASSLEGKGTDTQYFGPGTRLTVL.